This TCR beta chain is drawn from a study of T cell responses to AZD1222 COVID-19 vaccine. Clones were read by immunoSEQ multiplex PCR, and TCRdb kept only the in-frame ones, dropping some. In the table there are 100,000 to 150,000 clones, approximately 92% of which are singletons. This sample comprised peripheral blood, obtained 28 days after the second AZD1222 dose. The receptor's source is an adult who received the AZD1222 COVID-19 vaccine.

For the CDR3, the DNA is TGTGCCAGCAGACTCTGGGGAGTTAACTATGGCTACACCTTC. This encodes CASRLWGVNYGYTF. The gene calls are TRBV28 and TRBJ1-2, with D hard to call. CDR1 is MDHEN, CDR2 SYDVKM, per germline. The CDR3 runs to 14 residues. The V end was cut by 6 bases, the J end by 1 base, with 12 bases between.